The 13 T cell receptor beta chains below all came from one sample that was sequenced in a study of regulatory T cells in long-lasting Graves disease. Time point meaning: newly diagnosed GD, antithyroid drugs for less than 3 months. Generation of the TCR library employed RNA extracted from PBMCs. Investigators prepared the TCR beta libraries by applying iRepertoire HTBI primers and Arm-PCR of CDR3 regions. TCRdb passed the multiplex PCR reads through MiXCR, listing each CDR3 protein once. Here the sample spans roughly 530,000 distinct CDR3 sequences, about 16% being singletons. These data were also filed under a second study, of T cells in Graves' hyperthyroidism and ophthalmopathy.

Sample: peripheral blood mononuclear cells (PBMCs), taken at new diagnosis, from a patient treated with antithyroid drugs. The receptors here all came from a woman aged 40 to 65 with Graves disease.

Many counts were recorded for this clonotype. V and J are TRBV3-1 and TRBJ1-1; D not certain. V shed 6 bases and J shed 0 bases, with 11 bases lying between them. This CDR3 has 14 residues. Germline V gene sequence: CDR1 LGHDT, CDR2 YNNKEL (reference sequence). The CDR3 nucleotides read TGTGCCAGCAGGTCCGTCGGGGTGAACACTGAAGCTTTCTTT. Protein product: CASRSVGVNTEAFF.

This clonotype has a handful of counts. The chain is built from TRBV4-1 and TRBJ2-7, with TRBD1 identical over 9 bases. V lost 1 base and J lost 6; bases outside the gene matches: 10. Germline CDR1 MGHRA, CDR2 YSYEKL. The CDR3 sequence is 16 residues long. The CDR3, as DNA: TGCGCCAGCAGCCAAGGGGTCCGGGACAGGGTTGGCGAGCAGTACTTC. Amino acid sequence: CASSQGVRDRVGEQYF.

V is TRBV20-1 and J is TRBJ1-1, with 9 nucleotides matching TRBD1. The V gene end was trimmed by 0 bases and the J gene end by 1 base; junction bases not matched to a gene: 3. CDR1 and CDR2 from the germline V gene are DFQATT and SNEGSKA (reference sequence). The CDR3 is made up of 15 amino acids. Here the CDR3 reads CSARDATGGNTEAFF. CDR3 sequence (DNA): TGCAGTGCTAGAGATGCGACAGGGGGGAACACTGAAGCTTTCTTT.

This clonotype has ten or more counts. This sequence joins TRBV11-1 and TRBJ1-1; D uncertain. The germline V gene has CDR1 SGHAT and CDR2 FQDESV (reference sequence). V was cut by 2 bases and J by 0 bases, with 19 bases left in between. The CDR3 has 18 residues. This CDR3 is CASSLTSGRVEVNTEAFF. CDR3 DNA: TGTGCCAGCAGCTTAACGTCGGGTAGGGTAGAAGTGAACACTGAAGCTTTCTTT. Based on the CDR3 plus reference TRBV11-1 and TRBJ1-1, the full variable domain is EAEVAQSPRYKITEKSQAVAFWCDPISGHATLYWYRQILGQGPELLVQFQDESVVDDSQLPKDRFSAERLKGVDSTLKIQPAELGDSAMYLCASSLTSGRVEVNTEAFFGQGTRLTVV.

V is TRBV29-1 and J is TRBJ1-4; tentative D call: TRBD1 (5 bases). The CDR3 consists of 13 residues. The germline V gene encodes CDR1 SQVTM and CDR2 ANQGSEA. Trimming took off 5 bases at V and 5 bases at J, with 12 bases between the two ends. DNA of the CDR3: TGCAGCGTTCCGGGACCCCCGAATGAAAAACTGTTTTTT. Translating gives CSVPGPPNEKLFF.

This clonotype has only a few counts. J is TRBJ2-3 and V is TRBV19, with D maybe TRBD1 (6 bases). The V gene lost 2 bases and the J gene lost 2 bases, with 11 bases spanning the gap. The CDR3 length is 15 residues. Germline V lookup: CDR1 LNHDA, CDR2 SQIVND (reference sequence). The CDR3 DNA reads TGTGCCAGTAGTATACGTGACAGGCACACAGATACGCAGTATTTT. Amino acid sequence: CASSIRDRHTDTQYF. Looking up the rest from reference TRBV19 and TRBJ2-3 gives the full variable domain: DGGITQSPKYLFRKEGQNVTLSCEQNLNHDAMYWYRQDPGQGLRLIYYSQIVNDFQKGDIAEGYSVSREKKESFPLTVTSAQKNPTAFYLCASSIRDRHTDTQYFGPGTRLTVL.

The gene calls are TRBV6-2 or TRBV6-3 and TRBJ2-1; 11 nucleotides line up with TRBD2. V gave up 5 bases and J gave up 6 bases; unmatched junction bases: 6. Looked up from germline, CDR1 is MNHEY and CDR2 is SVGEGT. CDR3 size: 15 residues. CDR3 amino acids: CASSIAGGPPNEQFF. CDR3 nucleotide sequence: TGTGCCAGCAGTATAGCGGGGGGGCCTCCCAATGAGCAGTTCTTC.

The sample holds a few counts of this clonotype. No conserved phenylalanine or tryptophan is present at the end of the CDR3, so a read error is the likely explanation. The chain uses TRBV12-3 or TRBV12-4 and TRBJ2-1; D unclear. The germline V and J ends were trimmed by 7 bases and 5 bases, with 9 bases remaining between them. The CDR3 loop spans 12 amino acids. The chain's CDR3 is CASTLGNNEQFL. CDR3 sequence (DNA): TGTGCCAGCACCCTGGGCAACAATGAGCAGTTCCTC.

The CDR3 region is CASSPGGAFTGELFF. Written as DNA, the CDR3 is TGTGCCAGCAGCCCCGGGGGGGCCTTCACCGGGGAGCTGTTTTTT. This chain joins TRBV7-3 and TRBJ2-2, with 8 positions matching TRBD2. V lost 5 bases to trimming and J lost 4 bases; unmatched junction nucleotides: 6. In germline, CDR1 is SGHTA, CDR2 FQGTGA. The CDR3 runs 15 residues.

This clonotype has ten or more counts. The CDR3 nucleotides read TGTGCCAGCAGCGTCCGTCCGGGACTATCATACAATGAGCAGTTCTTC. This translates into CASSVRPGLSYNEQFF. This chain uses TRBV7-2 with TRBJ2-1, with 7 bases matching TRBD2. CDR1 and CDR2 (germline): SGHTA, FQGNSA. Trimming at V came to 5 bases and at J to 4 bases, leaving 11 bases not matched to a gene. There are 16 residues in the CDR3. The full variable domain, rest sourced from reference TRBV7-2 and TRBJ2-1, is GAGVSQSPSNKVTEKGKDVELRCDPISGHTALYWYRQSLGQGLEFLIYFQGNSAPDKSGLPSDRFSAERTGGSVSTLTIQRTQQEDSAVYLCASSVRPGLSYNEQFFGPGTRLTVL.

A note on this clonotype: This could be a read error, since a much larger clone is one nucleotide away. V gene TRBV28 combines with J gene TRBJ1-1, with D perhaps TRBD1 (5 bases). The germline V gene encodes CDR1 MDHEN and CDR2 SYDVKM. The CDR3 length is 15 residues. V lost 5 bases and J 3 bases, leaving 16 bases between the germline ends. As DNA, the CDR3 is TGTGCCAGCAGTGTTGGGCCCGGGGGGGACACTGAAGCTTTCTTT. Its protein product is CASSVGPGGDTEAFF.

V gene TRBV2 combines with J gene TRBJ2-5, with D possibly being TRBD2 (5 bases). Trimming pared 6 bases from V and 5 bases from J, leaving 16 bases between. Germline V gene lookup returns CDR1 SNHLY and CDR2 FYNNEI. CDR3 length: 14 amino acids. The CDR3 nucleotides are TGTGCCAGCAGCCCCGGACTCCGCCTGGAGACCCAGTACTTC. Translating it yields CASSPGLRLETQYF. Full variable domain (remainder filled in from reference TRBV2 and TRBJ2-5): EPEVTQTPSHQVTQMGQEVILRCVPISNHLYFYWYRQILGQKVEFLVSFYNNEISEKSEIFDDQFSVERPDGSNFTLKIRSTKLEDSAMYFCASSPGLRLETQYFGPGTRLLVL.

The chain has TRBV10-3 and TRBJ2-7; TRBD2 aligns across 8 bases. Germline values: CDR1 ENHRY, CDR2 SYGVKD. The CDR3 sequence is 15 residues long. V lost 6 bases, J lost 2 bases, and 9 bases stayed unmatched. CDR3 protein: CAISPGAGATYEQYF. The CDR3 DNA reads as TGTGCCATCAGCCCCGGAGCGGGGGCCACCTACGAGCAGTACTTC.